This TCR beta chain stems from a study of blood T cell repertoires in COVID-19. The CDR3 has 17 residues. J gave up 6 bases and V 6 bases, and 16 bases lay outside the gene matches. The V gene's germline CDR1 is LNHDA and CDR2 SQIVND (reference sequence). Assay: immunoSEQ multiplex PCR; the TCRdb copy retains only in-frame clones and omits some. The table records fewer than 150,000 clones, less than 90% of them present only once. The J gene is TRBJ2-7, the V gene TRBV19, with 11 bases aligning to TRBD2. The TCR originated in a man younger than 40 who had recovered from COVID-19. Sequenced: PBMCs or T cells enriched from blood (not recorded which). The CDR3 DNA is TGTGCCAGTAGCACTGGACAGGCTACTAGCGGGAGAGCCGAGCAGTACTTC. It is translated as CASSTGQATSGRAEQYF.